This passage covers 16 T cell receptor beta chains from one sample sequenced in a study of response to subunit inactivated influenza vaccine. TCRdb analysed the RT-PCR reads with MiXCR anew, one entry per CDR3 protein. The sample carries around 710,000 distinct CDR3 sequences, about 15% recorded once. Here the sequenced sample was PBMCs from blood, taken roughly 15 days before vaccination. The origin of the receptors is a man in his fifties or sixties who received an inactivated influenza vaccine.

There are a few counts of this clonotype. The chain couples TRBV6-2 or TRBV6-3 to TRBJ2-5; D gene uncertain. V lost 6 bases and J lost 4, with 15 bases in between. The CDR3 has 14 amino acids. Looked up from germline, CDR1 is MNHEY and CDR2 is SVGEGT. CDR3 DNA: TGTGCCAGCAGCCCGACCTTCCGGGTAGAGACCCAGTACTTC. Residues: CASSPTFRVETQYF.

This clonotype was observed a few times. The chain carries TRBV4-2 and TRBJ2-5; no clear D gene. Germline lookup yields CDR1 LGHNA and CDR2 YNFKEQ. This CDR3 is built from 14 residues. Trimming cost V 1 base and J 0 bases, with 6 bases left between them. CDR3 DNA sequence: TGTGCCAGCAGCCAAGCAGGTCACCAAGAGACCCAGTACTTC. Amino acids: CASSQAGHQETQYF.

V and J are TRBV5-1 and TRBJ2-1, with 7 bases aligning to TRBD1. After removal of 6 bases from V and 3 bases from J, the junction contained 15 bases not matched to a gene. Germline V gene data show CDR1 as SGHRS and CDR2 as YFSETQ. The CDR3 has 17 residues. CDR3 DNA: TGCGCCAGCACATTTACCGTCGGGACAGAACTCTACAATGAGCAGTTCTTC. It is translated as CASTFTVGTELYNEQFF.

This clonotype was counted only a few times. This chain joins TRBV20-1 and TRBJ1-1; 8 bases align to TRBD1. Per the germline V gene, CDR1 is DFQATT and CDR2 is SNEGSKA (reference sequence). CDR3 length: 13 residues. J lost 4 bases, V lost 2 bases, and 3 bases had no gene match. CDR3 region: CSARQGASTEAFF. The CDR3 nucleotides are TGCAGTGCTAGACAGGGGGCGAGCACTGAAGCTTTCTTT.

The CDR3 reads CASSVSITGSSYNEQFF. In DNA form, the CDR3 reads TGTGCCAGCAGCGTCAGTATTACAGGGAGCTCCTACAATGAGCAGTTCTTC. The chain joins TRBV9 to TRBJ2-1; the D gene is possibly TRBD1 (6 bases). V lost 2 bases to trimming and J lost 0 bases, with 15 bases between them. Germline loops: CDR1 SGDLS, CDR2 YYNGEE. The CDR3 totals 17 residues.

This clonotype appeared a few times. The chain combines TRBV5-1 with TRBJ2-3; D may be TRBD1 or TRBD2 (5 bases each). Germline loops: CDR1 SGHRS, CDR2 YFSETQ. V lost 0 bases and J lost 4, with 15 bases in between. This CDR3 has 16 amino acids. The CDR3 coding sequence is TGCGCCAGCAGCTTGGCTTTGGGGGTCAACGCAGATACGCAGTATTTT. It codes for CASSLALGVNADTQYF. Looking up the rest from reference TRBV5-1 and TRBJ2-3 gives the full variable domain: KAGVTQTPRYLIKTRGQQVTLSCSPISGHRSVSWYQQTPGQGLQFLFEYFSETQRNKGNFPGRFSGRQFSNSRSEMNVSTLELGDSALYLCASSLALGVNADTQYFGPGTRLTVL.

Points on this clonotype: This may be a read error: a much more frequent sequence differs by one nucleotide. The rearrangement joins TRBV12-3 or TRBV12-4 to TRBJ2-7; 7 bases are shared with TRBD2. The CDR3 runs to 13 residues. V lost 5 bases and J lost 6; bases outside the gene matches: 7. The CDR3 here is CASSLVGGFEQYF. The CDR3, as DNA: TGTGCCAGCAGTCTAGTGGGAGGGTTCGAGCAGTACTTC.

The V call is TRBV25-1, the J call TRBJ2-5; no definite D call. Per the germline V gene, CDR1 is MGHDK and CDR2 is SYGVNS. Trimming took off 2 bases at V and 0 bases at J, with 10 bases between the two ends. This CDR3 is built from 15 residues. In DNA form, the CDR3 reads TGTGCCAGCAGTGAACCTGGTGGATACCAAGAGACCCAGTACTTC. Translation gives CASSEPGGYQETQYF.

This clonotype was counted many times. The chain combines TRBV20-1 with TRBJ2-7; 7 bases align to TRBD2. V was clipped by 6 bases and J by 3 bases; unmatched bases: 11. The CDR3 is 14 amino acids. Germline-derived CDR1 and CDR2 are DFQATT and SNEGSKA (reference sequence). The CDR3 DNA sequence: TGCAGTGCCACCGACGCTAGCGGAATCTACGAGCAGTACTTC. Its protein product is CSATDASGIYEQYF.

The V gene is TRBV4-2, the J gene TRBJ1-3, with D unresolved. V was pared by 0 bases and J by 8 bases, with 14 bases between. The CDR3 length is 15 residues. Germline V gene lookup returns CDR1 LGHNA and CDR2 YNFKEQ. CDR3 DNA: TGTGCCAGCAGCCAAGATACAGCGCTCCCGGACACCATATATTTT. This translates into CASSQDTALPDTIYF.

This clonotype was seen many times. The chain links TRBV5-1 to TRBJ2-7, with TRBD1 matching 7 bases. Germline V gives CDR1 SGHRS, CDR2 YFSETQ. The CDR3 is 16 amino acids. V lost 0 bases and J lost 0; bases outside the gene matches: 6. DNA of the CDR3: TGCGCCAGCAGCTTGGCTCCGGGACAGCTCTCCTACGAGCAGTACTTC. It codes for CASSLAPGQLSYEQYF.

This chain connects TRBV20-1 to TRBJ2-3; D gene unclear. Trimming removed 6 bases from V and 0 bases from J, with 16 bases in between. CDR1 and CDR2 from the germline V gene are DFQATT and SNEGSKA (reference sequence). The CDR3 contains 15 residues. The CDR3 here is CSAQKGITSTDTQYF. The CDR3 DNA sequence: TGCAGTGCCCAGAAGGGAATTACAAGCACAGATACGCAGTATTTT.

This clonotype was recorded a few times. The J gene is TRBJ2-2, the V gene TRBV7-9; D possibly corresponds to TRBD1 (6 bases). CDR1 is SEHNR, CDR2 FQNEAQ, per germline (reference sequence). The CDR3 has 14 amino acids. V was clipped by 5 bases and J by 7 bases, with 14 bases between them. In nucleotides, the CDR3 is TGTGCCAGCAGCAAATCAGGGGAAGGCGGGGAGCTGTTTTTT. Its translation is CASSKSGEGGELFF.

This clonotype was recorded a few times. The V call is TRBV7-9, the J call TRBJ2-7; D gene unclear. The CDR3 contains 13 residues. V was pared by 2 bases and J by 0 bases, with 5 bases between. Germline V gives CDR1 SEHNR, CDR2 FQNEAQ (reference sequence). CDR3 in amino acids: CASSLYNSYEQYF. DNA for the CDR3: TGTGCCAGCAGCTTATACAACTCCTACGAGCAGTACTTC.

This clonotype was seen once. This may stem from a read error, because a much larger clone lies one nucleotide away. The rearrangement links TRBV29-1 to TRBJ2-1, with D tentatively TRBD2 (5 bases). CDR1 is SQVTM, CDR2 ANQGSEA, per germline. The CDR3 covers 13 residues. Written as DNA, the CDR3 is TGCAGCGTTGGGCGGGCTCGTTACAATGAGCAGATCTTC. Its protein product is CSVGRARYNEQIF.

The V call is TRBV6-2 or TRBV6-3, the J call TRBJ2-4, with D uncertain. This CDR3 is built from 17 residues. Between the trimmed V and J ends, which lost 6 bases and 1 base, there was a span of 19 bases. Germline CDR1 is MNHEY and CDR2 is SVGEGT. Here the CDR3 DNA reads TGTGCCAGCAGACCCAGATCCGGCGTCAGGGCCAAAAACATTCAGTACTTC. Its protein is CASRPRSGVRAKNIQYF.